These 19 T cell receptor beta chains share one sample of origin, sequenced in a study of T-cell memory formation after mild COVID-19. TCRdb passed the 5' RACE reads through MiXCR, listing each CDR3 protein once. The sample has some 600,000 distinct CDR3 sequences; 15% to 20% are singletons. Sequencing was done on a sample of PBMCs or a T cell subset sorted from them (not recorded which). These receptors were collected from an adult woman who had mild COVID-19 (a few samples of this study predate the infection). Cell type and time point are not known.

This chain uses TRBV13 with TRBJ2-1; D is unresolved. This CDR3 has 15 amino acids. Trimming left V 5 bases short and J 0 bases short, with 11 bases between. Germline V lookup: CDR1 PRHDT, CDR2 FYEKMQ (reference sequence). In nucleotides, the CDR3 is TGTGCCAGCAGCAAGCCATTACGCTCCTACAATGAGCAGTTCTTC. Protein: CASSKPLRSYNEQFF.

This clonotype was seen only a few times. This chain links TRBV9 with TRBJ2-5, with D perhaps given as TRBD1 or TRBD2 (5 bases each). Germline-derived CDR1 and CDR2 are SGDLS and YYNGEE. V was clipped by 4 bases and J by 2 bases, with 12 bases between them. This CDR3 is 14 amino acids long. CDR3 sequence (DNA): TGTGCCAGCAGCAAAGGGACCAGTCAAGAGACCCAGTACTTC. This translates into CASSKGTSQETQYF.

V is TRBV5-6 and J is TRBJ2-2, with D perhaps matching TRBD1 (6 bases). V gave up 0 bases and J gave up 3 bases, with 21 bases separating them. CDR3 size: 19 residues. Germline assignment: CDR1 SGHDT and CDR2 YYEEEE. CDR3 bases: TGTGCCAGCAGCTTGGAGAGTGGCGCAGGGGAAGGGCACACCGGGGAGCTGTTTTTT. Amino acids: CASSLESGAGEGHTGELFF.

This clonotype was detected only a few times. The chain couples TRBV12-3 or TRBV12-4 to TRBJ2-2; D possibly corresponds to TRBD2 (6 bases). Trimming took off 7 bases at V and 0 bases at J, with 12 bases between the two ends. The CDR3 is made up of 15 amino acids. The CDR3 nucleotides are TGTGCCAGCATCCGGGACTTCACGAACACCGGGGAGCTGTTTTTT. This codes for CASIRDFTNTGELFF.

The genes are TRBV4-1 and TRBJ1-2, with a tentative D call TRBD1 (6 bases). The CDR3 extends over 16 amino acids. CDR1 and CDR2 from the germline V gene are MGHRA and YSYEKL. V lost 0 bases and J lost 4, with 15 bases in between. The CDR3, as DNA: TGCGCCAGCAGCCAAGAAGTACCCCCAGGGGCCTATGGCTACACCTTC. Translation: CASSQEVPPGAYGYTF.

This clonotype was seen more than once but under ten times. The V gene is TRBV9, the J gene TRBJ2-1; 7 positions agree with TRBD2. This CDR3 has 16 residues. Germline V CDR1 and CDR2: SGDLS, YYNGEE. Unmatched junction bases numbered 16, after V lost 5 bases and J lost 8 bases. In DNA, the CDR3 is TGTGCCAGCAGTCAAATCCCAGGGACTATAAGAGATGAGCAGTTCTTC. Its protein product is CASSQIPGTIRDEQFF. Drawing the rest from reference TRBV9 and TRBJ2-1, the complete variable domain is DSGVTQTPKHLITATGQRVTLRCSPRSGDLSVYWYQQSLDQGLQFLIQYYNGEERAKGNILERFSAQQFPDLHSELNLSSLELGDSALYFCASSQIPGTIRDEQFFGPGTRLTVL.

A few counts support this clonotype. This chain uses TRBV24-1 with TRBJ2-2; 7 bases are shared with TRBD2. CDR1 is KGHDR, CDR2 SFDVKD, per germline. Trimming cost V 6 bases and J 0 bases; bases outside gene matches: 3. This CDR3 has 15 residues. The CDR3 region has the DNA TGTGCCACCAGTAGTACTAGCGCGAACACCGGGGAGCTGTTTTTT. It specifies CATSSTSANTGELFF.

This clonotype was recorded once. The chain combines TRBV2 with TRBJ2-2, with a tentative D call TRBD2 (6 bases). The CDR3 is 13 amino acids. V was trimmed by 2 bases and J by 6 bases, leaving 7 bases between them. Germline V lookup: CDR1 SNHLY, CDR2 FYNNEI. Here the CDR3 reads CASSETGAGELFF. Here the CDR3 DNA reads TGTGCCAGCAGTGAAACGGGGGCCGGGGAGCTGTTTTTT.

This clonotype was seen more than once but under ten times. V gene TRBV20-1 combines with J gene TRBJ2-3; D may be TRBD2 (6 bases). The V end lost 2 bases, the J end lost 0 bases, and 18 bases lay between the germline ends. Germline CDR1 DFQATT, CDR2 SNEGSKA (reference sequence). The CDR3 length is 17 residues. CDR3 coding DNA: TGCAGTGCTAGACGAGTCGGTTGGGAGGACAGCACAGATACGCAGTATTTT. This encodes CSARRVGWEDSTDTQYF.

The chain carries TRBV5-6 and TRBJ2-1, with D uncertain. The CDR3 consists of 14 residues. Germline V gene sequence: CDR1 SGHDT, CDR2 YYEEEE. V dropped 0 bases and J dropped 9 bases, with 13 bases sitting between them. This CDR3 reads CASSLGVRQSEQFF. The CDR3 DNA is TGTGCCAGCAGCTTGGGTGTCAGGCAGTCTGAGCAGTTCTTC.

CDR3 sequence reads: CSVERRGDGYTF. Here the CDR3 DNA reads TGCAGCGTTGAGAGGCGTGGGGATGGCTACACCTTC. The chain recombines TRBV29-1 with TRBJ1-2; D is uncertain. The CDR3 consists of 12 residues. Trimming left V 3 bases short and J 6 bases short, with 11 bases between. Per germline, CDR1 SQVTM and CDR2 ANQGSEA.

This chain joins TRBV24-1 and TRBJ2-3; TRBD1 aligns across 9 bases. CDR3 length: 12 amino acids. Trimming at V came to 12 bases and at J to 3 bases, leaving 3 bases not matched to a gene. From germline, CDR1 is KGHDR and CDR2 SFDVKD. The CDR3 reads CAVGQGTDTQYF. CDR3 DNA: TGTGCCGTGGGACAGGGAACAGATACGCAGTATTTT.

This clonotype has more than one count but fewer than ten. V and J are TRBV7-3 and TRBJ2-5; 9 nucleotides match TRBD2. This CDR3 comprises 16 residues. Germline V gene lookup returns CDR1 SGHTA and CDR2 FQGTGA. The ends lost 3 bases at V and 1 base at J; junction bases unmatched: 6. The CDR3 nucleotides read TGTGCCAGCAGCTTTGGGCCTAGCGGGGCCCAAGAGACCCAGTACTTC. Residues: CASSFGPSGAQETQYF.

The chain links TRBV5-6 to TRBJ2-7; maybe TRBD2 (5 bases). V was shortened by 3 bases and J by 4 bases, with 23 bases between the two germline ends. The CDR3 totals 17 residues. CDR1 and CDR2 from the germline V gene are SGHDT and YYEEEE. The CDR3 nucleotides read TGTGCCAGCAGCTCGATGGGCCTAGCTTCAGGATTGTACGAGCAGTACTTC. It specifies CASSSMGLASGLYEQYF. Complete variable domain (other parts from reference TRBV5-6 and TRBJ2-7): DAGVTQSPTHLIKTRGQQVTLRCSPKSGHDTVSWYQQALGQGPQFIFQYYEEEERQRGNFPDRFSGHQFPNYSSELNVNALLLGDSALYLCASSSMGLASGLYEQYFGPGTRLTVT.

The chain uses TRBV14 and TRBJ1-2; D call uncertain. Germline assignment: CDR1 SGHDN and CDR2 FVKESK. The CDR3 spans 13 residues. Trimming left V 0 bases short and J 9 bases short, with 11 bases between. CDR3 sequence (DNA): TGTGCCAGCAGCCAAGATAATCGGGTCAGCTACACCTTC. Translated, it gives CASSQDNRVSYTF. Together with reference TRBV14 and TRBJ1-2, the CDR3 gives the full variable domain: EAGVTQFPSHSVIEKGQTVTLRCDPISGHDNLYWYRRVMGKEIKFLLHFVKESKQDESGMPNNRFLAERTGGTYSTLKVQPAELEDSGVYFCASSQDNRVSYTFGSGTRLTVV.

This clonotype was seen only a few times. V usage is TRBV5-1 and J usage is TRBJ2-1, with no clear D. V gave up 0 bases and J gave up 6 bases, with 10 bases separating them. This CDR3 region has 14 residues. Germline CDR1 and CDR2: SGHRS and YFSETQ. The CDR3 spells CASSLGPEINEQFF. DNA of the CDR3: TGCGCCAGCAGCTTGGGTCCAGAGATCAATGAGCAGTTCTTC.

CDR3 coding DNA: TGTGCCAGCAGTTACTCGTGGGTCAGGGGGTGGCCTGAAGCTTTCTTT. Its translation is CASSYSWVRGWPEAFF. This chain uses TRBV6-5 with TRBJ1-1; 7 positions agree with TRBD1. With V trimmed by 0 bases and J by 6 bases, 10 bases remained unmatched. Germline CDR1 reads MNHEY; CDR2 reads SVGAGI. The CDR3 spans 16 residues.

The chain links TRBV27 to TRBJ2-4, with TRBD2 as a possible D gene (5 bases). Germline CDR1 MNHEY, CDR2 SMNVEV (reference sequence). V lost 0 bases and J 9 bases, leaving 12 bases between the germline ends. The CDR3 consists of 14 residues. The CDR3 reads CASSLSSDLFIQYF. The CDR3 region has the DNA TGTGCCAGCAGTTTATCCTCGGACTTATTCATTCAGTACTTC.

Only a few counts were recorded for this clonotype. The chain recombines TRBV10-3 with TRBJ2-1; possibly TRBD1 for D (5 bases). The germline gives CDR1 ENHRY, CDR2 SYGVKD. There are 13 residues in the CDR3. Trimming left V 4 bases short and J 7 bases short, with 11 bases between. For the CDR3, the DNA is TGTGCCATCAGTGGGACAATAGAAAATGAGCAGTTCTTC. Residues: CAISGTIENEQFF.